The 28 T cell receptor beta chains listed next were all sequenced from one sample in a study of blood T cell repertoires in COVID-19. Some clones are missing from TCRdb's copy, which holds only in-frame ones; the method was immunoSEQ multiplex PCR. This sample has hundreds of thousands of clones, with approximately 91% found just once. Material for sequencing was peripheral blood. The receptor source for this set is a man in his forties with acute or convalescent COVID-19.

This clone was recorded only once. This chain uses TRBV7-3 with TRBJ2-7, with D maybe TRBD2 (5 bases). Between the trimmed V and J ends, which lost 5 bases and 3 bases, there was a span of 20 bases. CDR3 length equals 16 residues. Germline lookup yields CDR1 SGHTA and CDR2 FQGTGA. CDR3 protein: CASSPRTGLLDYEQYF. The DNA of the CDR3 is TGTGCCAGCAGCCCGAGGACGGGGTTGTTGGACTACGAGCAGTACTTC. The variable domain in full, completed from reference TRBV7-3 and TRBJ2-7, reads GAGVSQTPSNKVTEKGKYVELRCDPISGHTALYWYRQSLGQGPEFLIYFQGTGAADDSGLPNDRFFAVRPEGSVSTLKIQRTERGDSAVYLCASSPRTGLLDYEQYFGPGTRLTVT.

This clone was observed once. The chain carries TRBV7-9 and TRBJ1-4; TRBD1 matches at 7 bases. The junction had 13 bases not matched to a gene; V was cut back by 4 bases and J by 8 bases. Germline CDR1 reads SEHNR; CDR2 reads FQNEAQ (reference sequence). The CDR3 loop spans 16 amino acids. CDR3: CASSSDWTGRGEKLFF. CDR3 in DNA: TGTGCCAGCAGCTCGGACTGGACAGGCCGAGGGGAAAAACTGTTTTTT.

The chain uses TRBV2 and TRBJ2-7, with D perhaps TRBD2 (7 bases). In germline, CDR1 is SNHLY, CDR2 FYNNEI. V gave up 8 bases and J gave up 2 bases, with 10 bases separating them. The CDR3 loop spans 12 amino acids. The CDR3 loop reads CASRGATYEQYF. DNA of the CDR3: TGTGCCAGCCGGGGGGCCACCTACGAGCAGTACTTC.

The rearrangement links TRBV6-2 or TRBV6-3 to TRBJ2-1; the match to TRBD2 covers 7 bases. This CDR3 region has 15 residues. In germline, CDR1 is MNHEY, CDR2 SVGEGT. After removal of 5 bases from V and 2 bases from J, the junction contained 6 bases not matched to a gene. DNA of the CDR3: TGTGCCAGCAGTAGAACGGGAGGCCCCTACAATGAGCAGTTCTTC. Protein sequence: CASSRTGGPYNEQFF.

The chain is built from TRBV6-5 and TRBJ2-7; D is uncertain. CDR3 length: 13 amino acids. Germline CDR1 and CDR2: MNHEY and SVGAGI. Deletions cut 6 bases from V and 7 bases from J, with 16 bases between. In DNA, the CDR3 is TGTGCCAGCAGGTTCGTAGGAGAGTGGGAGCAGTACTTC. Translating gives CASRFVGEWEQYF.

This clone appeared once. CDR3 coding DNA: TGTGCCAGCAGCCATATCGGAGGGACAGCGCTCTCCTACGAGCAGTACTTC. Amino acids: CASSHIGGTALSYEQYF. The chain carries TRBV3-1 (or the pseudogene TRBV3-2) and TRBJ2-7, with D possibly being TRBD1 (7 bases). Trimming shortened V by 3 bases and J by 0 bases, and 18 bases separated the two germline ends. Germline CDR1 is LGHDT and CDR2 is YNNKEL (reference sequence). This CDR3 comprises 17 residues.

The CDR3 coding sequence is TGTGCCAGCAGTACCCGGGGTGGAGATACGCAGTATTTT. It is translated as CASSTRGGDTQYF. The V call is TRBV27, the J call TRBJ2-3; TRBD2 might be the D (5 bases). V lost 5 bases to trimming and J lost 5 bases, with 11 bases between them. CDR3 length: 13 amino acids. Germline V CDR1 and CDR2: MNHEY, SMNVEV (reference sequence).

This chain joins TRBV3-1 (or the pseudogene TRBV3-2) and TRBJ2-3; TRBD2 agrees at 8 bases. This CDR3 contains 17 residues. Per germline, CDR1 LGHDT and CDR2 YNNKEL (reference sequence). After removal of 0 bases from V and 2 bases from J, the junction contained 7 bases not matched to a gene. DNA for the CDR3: TGTGCCAGCAGCCAAGATCTTAGCGGGGTTAACACAGATACGCAGTATTTT. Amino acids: CASSQDLSGVNTDTQYF.

The CDR3 protein is CASSGGESGGANVLTF. DNA for the CDR3: TGTGCCAGCAGCGGGGGGGAATCTGGTGGGGCCAACGTCCTGACTTTC. The J gene is TRBJ2-6, the V gene TRBV6-6; TRBD2 matches at 8 bases. V shed 6 bases and J 3 bases; nucleotides not matched to a gene: 7. The CDR3 spans 16 residues. Germline V gene sequence: CDR1 MNHNY, CDR2 SVGAGI (reference sequence).

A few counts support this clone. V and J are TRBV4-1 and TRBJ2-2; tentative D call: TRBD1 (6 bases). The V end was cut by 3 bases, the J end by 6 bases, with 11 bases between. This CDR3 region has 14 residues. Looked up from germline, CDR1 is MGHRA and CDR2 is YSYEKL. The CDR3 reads CASSQYSGAGELFF. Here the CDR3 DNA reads TGCGCCAGCAGCCAGTACTCAGGGGCCGGGGAGCTGTTTTTT.

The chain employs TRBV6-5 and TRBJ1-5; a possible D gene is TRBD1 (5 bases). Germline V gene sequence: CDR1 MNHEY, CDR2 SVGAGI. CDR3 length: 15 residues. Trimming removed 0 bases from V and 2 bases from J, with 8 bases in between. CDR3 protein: CASSYSSQGNQPQHF. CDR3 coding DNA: TGTGCCAGCAGTTACTCGTCACAGGGCAATCAGCCCCAGCATTTT.

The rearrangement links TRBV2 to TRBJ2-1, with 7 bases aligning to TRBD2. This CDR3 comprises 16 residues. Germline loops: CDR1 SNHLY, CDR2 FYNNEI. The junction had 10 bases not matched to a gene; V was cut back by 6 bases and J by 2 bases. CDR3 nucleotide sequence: TGTGCCAGCAGCGCCGAGCCACTAGCGCCCTACAATGAGCAGTTCTTC. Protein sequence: CASSAEPLAPYNEQFF. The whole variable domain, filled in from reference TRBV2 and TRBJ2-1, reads EPEVTQTPSHQVTQMGQEVILRCVPISNHLYFYWYRQILGQKVEFLVSFYNNEISEKSEIFDDQFSVERPDGSNFTLKIRSTKLEDSAMYFCASSAEPLAPYNEQFFGPGTRLTVL.

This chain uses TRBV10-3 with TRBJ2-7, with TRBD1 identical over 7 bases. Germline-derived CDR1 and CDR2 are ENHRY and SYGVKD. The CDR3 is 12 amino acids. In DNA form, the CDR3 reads TGTTCAACCGGCGACAGGGAAACCGAGCAGTACTTC. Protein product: CSTGDRETEQYF.

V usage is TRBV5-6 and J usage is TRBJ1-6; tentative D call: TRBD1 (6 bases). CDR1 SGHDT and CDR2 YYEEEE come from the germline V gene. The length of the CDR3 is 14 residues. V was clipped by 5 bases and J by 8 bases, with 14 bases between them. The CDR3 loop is CASSLQGLDSPLHF. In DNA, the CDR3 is TGTGCCAGCAGTTTACAGGGTCTGGATTCACCCCTCCACTTT.

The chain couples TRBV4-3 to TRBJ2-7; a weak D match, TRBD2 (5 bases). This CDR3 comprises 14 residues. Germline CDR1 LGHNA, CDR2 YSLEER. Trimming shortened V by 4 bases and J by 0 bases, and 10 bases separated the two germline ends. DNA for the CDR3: TGCGCCAGCAGCCGCGGGCGGAGCTCCTACGAGCAGTACTTC. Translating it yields CASSRGRSSYEQYF.

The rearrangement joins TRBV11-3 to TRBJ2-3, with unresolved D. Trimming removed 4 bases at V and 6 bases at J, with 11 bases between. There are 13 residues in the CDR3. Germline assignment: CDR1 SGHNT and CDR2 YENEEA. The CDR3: CASSSPRSDTQYF. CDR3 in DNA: TGTGCCAGCAGCTCCCCTAGATCTGATACGCAGTATTTT.

For the CDR3, the DNA is TGTGCCAGCAGTTTGGAGGCGCGGCAGCCCCAGCATTTT. It encodes CASSLEARQPQHF. The J gene is TRBJ1-5, the V gene TRBV27; D is undetermined. V was clipped by 3 bases and J by 7 bases, with 10 bases between them. The CDR3 has 13 residues. Germline V lookup: CDR1 MNHEY, CDR2 SMNVEV (reference sequence).

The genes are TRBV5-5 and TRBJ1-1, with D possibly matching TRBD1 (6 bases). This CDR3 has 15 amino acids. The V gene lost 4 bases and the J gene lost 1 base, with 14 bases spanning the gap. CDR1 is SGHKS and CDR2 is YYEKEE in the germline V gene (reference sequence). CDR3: CASSAKGVWNTEAFF. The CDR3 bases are TGTGCCAGCAGCGCAAAGGGGGTGTGGAACACTGAAGCTTTCTTT. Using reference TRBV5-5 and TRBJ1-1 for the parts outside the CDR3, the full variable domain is DAGVTQSPTHLIKTRGQQVTLRCSPISGHKSVSWYQQVLGQGPQFIFQYYEKEERGRGNFPDRFSARQFPNYSSELNVNALLLGDSALYLCASSAKGVWNTEAFFGQGTRLTVV.

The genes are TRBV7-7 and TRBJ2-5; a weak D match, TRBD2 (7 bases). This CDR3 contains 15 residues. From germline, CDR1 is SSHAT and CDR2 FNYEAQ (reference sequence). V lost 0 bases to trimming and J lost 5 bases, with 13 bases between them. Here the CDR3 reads CASSLAGGLGETQYF. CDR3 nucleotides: TGTGCCAGCAGCTTAGCGGGGGGGCTGGGGGAGACCCAGTACTTC. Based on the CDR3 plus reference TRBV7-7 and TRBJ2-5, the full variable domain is GAGVSQSPRYKVTKRGQDVTLRCDPISSHATLYWYQQALGQGPEFLTYFNYEAQPDKSGLPSDRFSAERPEGSISTLTIQRTEQRDSAMYRCASSLAGGLGETQYFGPGTRLLVL.

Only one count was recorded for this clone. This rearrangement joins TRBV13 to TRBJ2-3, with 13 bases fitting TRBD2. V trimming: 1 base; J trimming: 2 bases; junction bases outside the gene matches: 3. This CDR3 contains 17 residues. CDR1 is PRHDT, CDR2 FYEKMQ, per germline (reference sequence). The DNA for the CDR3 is TGTGCCAGCAGCTTAGTGGGACTAGCGGGAATCACAGATACGCAGTATTTT. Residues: CASSLVGLAGITDTQYF.

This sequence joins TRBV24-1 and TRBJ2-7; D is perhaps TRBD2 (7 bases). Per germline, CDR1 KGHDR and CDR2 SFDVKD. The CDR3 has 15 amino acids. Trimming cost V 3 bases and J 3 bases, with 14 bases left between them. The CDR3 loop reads CATSDPRGGSYEQYF. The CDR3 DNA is TGTGCCACCAGTGATCCCAGGGGCGGGAGCTACGAGCAGTACTTC.

The CDR3 sequence: CAINRAGGSYNEQFF. The CDR3 DNA is TGTGCCATAAACCGGGCGGGAGGATCCTACAATGAGCAGTTCTTC. The gene calls are TRBV6-5 and TRBJ2-1, with 8 bases lining up with TRBD2. CDR1 is MNHEY, CDR2 SVGAGI, per germline. J lost 1 base, V lost 10 bases, and 9 bases had no gene match. There are 15 residues in the CDR3.

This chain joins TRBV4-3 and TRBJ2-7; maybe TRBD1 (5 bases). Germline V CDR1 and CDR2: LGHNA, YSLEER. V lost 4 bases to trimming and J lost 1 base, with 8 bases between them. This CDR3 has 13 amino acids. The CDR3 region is CASSPDISYEQYF. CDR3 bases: TGCGCCAGCAGCCCGGACATATCCTACGAGCAGTACTTC.

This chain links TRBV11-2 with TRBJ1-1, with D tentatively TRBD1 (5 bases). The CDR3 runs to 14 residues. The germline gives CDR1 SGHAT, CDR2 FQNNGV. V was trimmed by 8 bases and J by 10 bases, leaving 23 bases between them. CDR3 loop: CASPSGNLGRGAFF. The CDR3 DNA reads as TGTGCCAGCCCCAGCGGGAACCTCGGGAGGGGAGCTTTCTTT.

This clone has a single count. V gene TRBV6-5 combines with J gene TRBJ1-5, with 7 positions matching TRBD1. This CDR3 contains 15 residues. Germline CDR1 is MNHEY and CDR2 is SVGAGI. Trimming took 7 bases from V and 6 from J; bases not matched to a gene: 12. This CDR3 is CASTPFQGVGQPQHF. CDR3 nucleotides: TGTGCCAGCACTCCTTTCCAGGGGGTTGGTCAGCCCCAGCATTTT.

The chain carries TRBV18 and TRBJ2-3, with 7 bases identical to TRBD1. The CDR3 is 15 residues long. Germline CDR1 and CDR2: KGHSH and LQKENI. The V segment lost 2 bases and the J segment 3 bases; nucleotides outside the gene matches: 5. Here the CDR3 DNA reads TGTGCCAGCTCACCAACACAGGGGTCGACAGATACGCAGTATTTT. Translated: CASSPTQGSTDTQYF.

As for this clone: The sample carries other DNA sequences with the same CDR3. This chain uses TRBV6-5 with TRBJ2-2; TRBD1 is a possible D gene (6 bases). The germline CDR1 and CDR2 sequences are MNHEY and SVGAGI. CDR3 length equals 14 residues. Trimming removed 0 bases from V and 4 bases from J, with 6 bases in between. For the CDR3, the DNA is TGTGCCAGCAGTTACTCACAGGGCACCGGGGAGCTGTTTTTT. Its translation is CASSYSQGTGELFF.

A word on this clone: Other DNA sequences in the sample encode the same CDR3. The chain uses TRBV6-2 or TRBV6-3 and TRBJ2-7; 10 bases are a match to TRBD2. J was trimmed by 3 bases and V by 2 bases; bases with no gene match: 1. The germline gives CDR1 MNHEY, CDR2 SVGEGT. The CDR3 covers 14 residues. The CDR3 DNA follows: TGTGCCAGCAGTTACGGGACTAGCGTCTACGAGCAGTACTTC. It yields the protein CASSYGTSVYEQYF.